The source of this T cell receptor beta chain is a study of blood T cell repertoires in COVID-19. Across the study: The United States, Italy and Spain were the sources of the acute and convalescent COVID-19 samples. PBMCs, B-cell-depleted T cells, or T cells provided the cDNA or gDNA that made up the material.

Per germline, CDR1 SGDLS and CDR2 YYNGEE. The CDR3 has 14 residues. With 3 bases removed from V and 0 bases from J, the gap between germline ends came to 7 bases. Per the original methods: Amplifying reference gene primers gave estimates of nucleated cell counts. Generated by immunoSEQ multiplex PCR, the TCRdb table keeps only in-frame clones and is missing some. The V and J calls and clone size were taken over from that table, and D and trimming were inferred from the DNA. The sample lists some 130,000 clones, about 92% occurring once. Material: peripheral blood. V and J are TRBV9 and TRBJ1-5, with D possibly matching TRBD1 (5 bases). This TCR came from a man aged 45-60 years with active COVID-19. CDR3 nucleotides: TGTGCCAGCAGCGCGACAGCTAGCAATCAGCCCCAGCATTTT. It translates to CASSATASNQPQHF.